This paragraph covers one T cell receptor (beta chain) sequence. PCR involved 60 Vbeta and 13 Jbeta primers. Generated by immunoSEQ multiplex PCR, the TCRdb table keeps only in-frame clones and is missing some. The sample includes 100,000 to 150,000 clones, 15% to 20% of them seen just once. The sample originates from a study of cytomegalovirus exposure and HLA in healthy donors. Germline V CDR1 and CDR2: SGHRS, YFSETQ. The CDR3 consists of 17 residues. Trimming at V came to 2 bases and at J to 1 base, leaving 7 bases not matched to a gene. V and J are TRBV5-1 and TRBJ2-5, with 11 bases identical to TRBD2. The sequence was obtained from a female donor in good health and CMV-seropositive. Sequenced input: PBMCs. CDR3 nucleotides: TGCGCCAGCAGCTTAGGGGCTAGCGGGGGGTTCCAAGAGACCCAGTACTTC. This codes for CASSLGASGGFQETQYF.